The clone carrying this T cell receptor beta chain was picked up a small number of times. Its specificity is unknown. The trim removed 6 bases at V and 2 bases at J, leaving 9 bases unmatched. The CDR3 extends over 15 amino acids. From germline, CDR1 is SGHRS and CDR2 YFSETQ. With a J-beta primer mix and a sample-barcoded 5' primer, a second PCR ran 7 to 11 cycles. Each CDR3 protein is one row after TCRdb ran MiXCR on the 5' RACE reads. The sample lists 650,000 to 1,000,000 distinct CDR3 sequences; roughly 40% were seen once. Total RNA amounts of at least 5 micrograms were extracted per sample. This record belongs to a study of blood T cells in healthy people across ages. The study, taken as a whole, reports: A strong correlation was seen between TCR beta diversity and naive T cell percentage. CMV infection status of these donors was not known.

V is TRBV5-1 and J is TRBJ1-2, with 8 bases matching TRBD1. This TCR derives from a young man in good health. The sample comprised blood. DNA for the CDR3: TGCGCCAGCACCCAATCGACAGGGGCCAACTATGGCTACACCTTC. Amino acids: CASTQSTGANYGYTF. The variable domain in full, with the rest retrieved from reference TRBV5-1 and TRBJ1-2, is KAGVTQTPRYLIKTRGQQVTLSCSPISGHRSVSWYQQTPGQGLQFLFEYFSETQRNKGNFPGRFSGRQFSNSRSEMNVSTLELGDSALYLCASTQSTGANYGYTFGSGTRLTVV.